These 26 T cell receptor beta chains were all obtained from the same sample, sequenced in a study of human T cells and chemical hapten exposure. TCRdb re-analysed the RACE reads in MiXCR, keeping a single row per CDR3 protein. The table records about 380,000 distinct CDR3 sequences, around 5% of them present only once. As to time point: patch test 1, 2 weeks after DPC sensitization. As to treatment: therapeutic diphenylcyclopropenone sensitization with weekly scalp DPC. The starting material was whole blood, obtained in connection with sensitization to the hapten diphenylcyclopropenone (DPC). The receptor source for this set is a woman aged 45-65 years with alopecia areata. Some clones in this sample may be carry-over from other donors' samples.

This clonotype was found a few times. The DNA for the CDR3 is TGTGCCAGCAGTTTTGCCCTCTCCTACGAGCAGTACTTC. Residues: CASSFALSYEQYF. The gene calls are TRBV27 and TRBJ2-7; D uncertain. Trimming shortened V by 3 bases and J by 0 bases, and 6 bases separated the two germline ends. The germline V gene has CDR1 MNHEY and CDR2 SMNVEV (reference sequence). The CDR3 is 13 amino acids.

This clonotype was found many times. In nucleotides, the CDR3 is TGTGCCAGCAGCCAAGATCGATTCGACAATGAGCAGTTCTTC. Translating it yields CASSQDRFDNEQFF. This chain links TRBV3-1 with TRBJ2-1; D not certain. CDR1 is LGHDT and CDR2 is YNNKEL in the germline V gene (reference sequence). This CDR3 comprises 14 residues. V was pared by 0 bases and J by 5 bases, with 8 bases between.

There are many counts of this clonotype. The rearrangement joins TRBV29-1 to TRBJ2-1; no clear D gene. The CDR3 is made up of 11 amino acids. Trimming pared 6 bases from V and 0 bases from J, leaving 3 bases between. Germline assignment: CDR1 SQVTM and CDR2 ANQGSEA. Here the CDR3 reads CSVRSYNEQFF. The CDR3 DNA sequence: TGCAGCGTCCGCTCCTACAATGAGCAGTTCTTC.

This clonotype came up many times. The chain combines TRBV3-1 with TRBJ1-1; no definite D call. The V end lost 1 base, the J end lost 2 bases, and 11 bases lay between the germline ends. Per germline, CDR1 LGHDT and CDR2 YNNKEL (reference sequence). The CDR3 runs 15 residues. CDR3 loop: CASSQVRRTNTEAFF. The CDR3 DNA reads as TGTGCCAGCAGCCAAGTGAGACGGACTAACACTGAAGCTTTCTTT. Looking up the rest from reference TRBV3-1 and TRBJ1-1 gives the full variable domain: DTAVSQTPKYLVTQMGNDKSIKCEQNLGHDTMYWYKQDSKKFLKIMFSYNNKELIINETVPNRFSPKSPDKAHLNLHINSLELGDSAVYFCASSQVRRTNTEAFFGQGTRLTVV.

This clonotype appeared many times. This chain uses TRBV20-1 with TRBJ1-1; D is unclear. CDR3 length: 14 amino acids. The V end lost 1 base, the J end lost 0 bases, and 9 bases lay between the germline ends. The V gene's germline CDR1 is DFQATT and CDR2 SNEGSKA (reference sequence). The CDR3 sequence is CSARAMTLNTEAFF. CDR3 nucleotides: TGCAGTGCTAGAGCTATGACATTGAACACTGAAGCTTTCTTT.

The sample holds many counts of this clonotype. CDR3: CSGTYRADTEAFF. CDR3 nucleotides: TGCAGCGGGACGTACAGGGCGGACACTGAAGCTTTCTTT. The chain has TRBV29-1 and TRBJ1-1; D may be TRBD1 (6 bases). V lost 7 bases to trimming and J lost 3 bases, with 15 bases between them. The CDR3 is 13 residues long. Germline CDR1 and CDR2: SQVTM and ANQGSEA.

This clonotype occurred many times. The chain combines TRBV29-1 with TRBJ1-5; D not certain. The germline V gene encodes CDR1 SQVTM and CDR2 ANQGSEA. Trimming took off 4 bases at V and 3 bases at J, with 7 bases between the two ends. The CDR3 runs to 12 residues. DNA of the CDR3: TGCAGCGTTGGAGGGTTCAATCAGCCCCAGCATTTT. Protein product: CSVGGFNQPQHF.

This clonotype was observed at least ten times. The gene calls are TRBV6-2 or TRBV6-3 and TRBJ2-6; D remains ambiguous. Germline V lookup: CDR1 MNHEY, CDR2 SVGEGT. CDR3 size: 17 residues. The V end lost 3 bases, the J end lost 0 bases, and 12 bases lay between the germline ends. The CDR3 region is CASSYESPASGANVLTF. The CDR3 DNA is TGTGCCAGCAGTTATGAGTCTCCGGCCTCTGGGGCCAACGTCCTGACTTTC.

This clonotype was seen more than once but under ten times. The chain uses TRBV12-3 or TRBV12-4 and TRBJ2-5; TRBD1 matches 7 bases. The CDR3 is 15 amino acids. The V gene end was trimmed by 8 bases and the J gene end by 2 bases; junction bases not matched to a gene: 11. The CDR3 region has the DNA TGTGCCAGCGCCCCCCCCGGGACAGAGCAAGAGACCCAGTACTTC. It yields the protein CASAPPGTEQETQYF.

This CDR3 is CASSSGLAGPYEQFF. CDR3 DNA: TGCGCCAGCAGCTCGGGACTAGCGGGGCCCTATGAGCAGTTCTTC. The chain is built from TRBV5-1 and TRBJ2-1; 13 positions match TRBD2. CDR1 and CDR2 from the germline V gene are SGHRS and YFSETQ. CDR3 length: 15 residues. Unmatched junction bases numbered 5, after V lost 3 bases and J lost 8 bases.

This clonotype has a count of ten or more. V usage is TRBV20-1 and J usage is TRBJ1-6; D uncertain. Per the germline V gene, CDR1 is DFQATT and CDR2 is SNEGSKA (reference sequence). The V and J ends lost 2 bases and 5 bases respectively, with 7 bases between them. The CDR3 totals 13 residues. The chain's CDR3 is CSARKQDNSPLHF. The CDR3 nucleotides are TGCAGTGCTAGAAAGCAGGATAATTCACCCCTCCACTTT.

This clonotype was seen ten or more times. The V and J genes are TRBV5-4 and TRBJ2-7; D remains ambiguous. V shed 0 bases and J shed 4 bases, with 8 bases lying between them. CDR3 length: 13 residues. CDR1 is SGHNT and CDR2 is YYREEE in the germline V gene (reference sequence). CDR3 amino acids: CASSLEGPYEQYF. The CDR3 DNA reads TGTGCCAGCAGCTTGGAGGGCCCTTACGAGCAGTACTTC.

This clonotype was recorded a few times. The chain couples TRBV30 to TRBJ2-3; 10 bases fit TRBD2. The germline CDR1 and CDR2 sequences are GTSNPN and SVGIG (reference sequence). CDR3 length: 17 residues. V lost 0 bases, J lost 1 base, and 7 bases stayed unmatched. The CDR3 sequence is CAWSVNSGRTGTDTQYF. The CDR3 region has the DNA TGTGCCTGGAGTGTTAATAGCGGGAGGACCGGCACAGATACGCAGTATTTT. The full variable domain, in which reference TRBV30 and TRBJ2-3 provide the parts outside the CDR3, is SQTIHQWPATLVQPVGSPLSLECTVEGTSNPNLYWYRQAAGRGLQLLFYSVGIGQISSEVPQNLSASRPQDRQFILSSKKLLLSDSGFYLCAWSVNSGRTGTDTQYFGPGTRLTVL.

This chain's CDR3 is CASSLGPLEEAFF. The DNA for the CDR3 is TGTGCCAGCAGCTTGGGACCACTGGAGGAAGCTTTCTTT. The rearrangement joins TRBV5-4 to TRBJ1-1; D remains ambiguous. The CDR3 runs to 13 residues. V was clipped by 0 bases and J by 8 bases, with 11 bases between them. Germline-derived CDR1 and CDR2 are SGHNT and YYREEE (reference sequence).

This clonotype came up many times. This chain links TRBV10-3 with TRBJ1-5; 10 bases are a match to TRBD1. Germline V CDR1 and CDR2: ENHRY, SYGVKD. Losses at the gene ends were 4 bases for V and 5 bases for J; bases not matched to a gene: 5. The CDR3 contains 15 residues. The CDR3 bases are TGTGCCATCAGTGTGACCGGGACAGGGGATCAGCCCCAGCATTTT. It encodes CAISVTGTGDQPQHF.

CDR3 sequence reads: CASSEALQGGKQFF. CDR3 nucleotide sequence: TGTGCCAGCAGTGAAGCGCTTCAGGGCGGAAAGCAGTTCTTC. The J gene is TRBJ2-1, the V gene TRBV6-1; perhaps TRBD1 as D (5 bases). In germline, CDR1 is MNHNS, CDR2 SASEGT. V lost 0 bases and J lost 11, with 14 bases in between. The CDR3 has 14 amino acids.

This clonotype has ten or more counts. This chain links TRBV6-4 with TRBJ1-2; maybe TRBD1 (5 bases). Germline CDR1 reads MRHNA; CDR2 reads SNTAGT. Trimming took off 3 bases at V and 2 bases at J, with 13 bases between the two ends. The CDR3 runs to 15 residues. CDR3 sequence (DNA): TGTGCCAGCAGTGAGGAGTCAGGGCTAAACTATGGCTACACCTTC. Its translation is CASSEESGLNYGYTF.

This clonotype was recorded at least ten times. The chain links TRBV2 to TRBJ1-1; 9 positions agree with TRBD1. Per the germline V gene, CDR1 is SNHLY and CDR2 is FYNNEI. V shed 8 bases, J shed 4 bases, and the junction held 5 bases outside the gene matches. The CDR3 contains 13 residues. The CDR3 loop reads CASDRGAATEAFF. CDR3 nucleotides: TGTGCCAGCGACAGGGGGGCGGCCACTGAAGCTTTCTTT.

This clonotype was seen ten or more times. As DNA, the CDR3 is TGTGCCAGCAGTTCTTCCACCGGGGAGCTGTTTTTT. Protein product: CASSSSTGELFF. This sequence joins TRBV27 and TRBJ2-2; D gene uncertain. CDR1 is MNHEY, CDR2 SMNVEV, per germline (reference sequence). The CDR3 contains 12 residues. V was pared by 4 bases and J by 4 bases, with 4 bases between.

This clonotype was seen at least ten times. This sequence joins TRBV6-5 and TRBJ1-1; perhaps TRBD1 as D (5 bases). Trimming took 0 bases from V and 5 from J, leaving 16 bases between them. Germline V lookup: CDR1 MNHEY, CDR2 SVGAGI. This CDR3 contains 16 residues. As DNA, the CDR3 is TGTGCCAGCAGTTACTCGAAAAGGACCGGGGGGACTGAAGCTTTCTTT. Residues: CASSYSKRTGGTEAFF.

This clonotype was seen more than once but under ten times. The chain joins TRBV3-1 to TRBJ2-2, with 8 bases matching TRBD2. Germline V gives CDR1 LGHDT, CDR2 YNNKEL (reference sequence). J gave up 5 bases and V 1 base, and 9 bases lay outside the gene matches. This CDR3 comprises 17 residues. CDR3 DNA sequence: TGTGCCAGCAGCCAAGCGTCCGGGACTAGAAATACCGGGGAGCTGTTTTTT. Protein: CASSQASGTRNTGELFF.

This sequence joins TRBV6-1 and TRBJ1-5; 11 bases are a match to TRBD1. From germline, CDR1 is MNHNS and CDR2 SASEGT. The CDR3 extends over 14 amino acids. The V segment lost 6 bases and the J segment 9 bases; nucleotides outside the gene matches: 7. CDR3 region: CASSDGQGARPQHF. CDR3 DNA: TGTGCCAGCAGCGATGGACAGGGGGCACGGCCCCAGCATTTT.

This clonotype was detected only a few times. The chain links TRBV29-1 to TRBJ2-5, with TRBD1 identical over 8 bases. Germline lookup yields CDR1 SQVTM and CDR2 ANQGSEA. The ends lost 7 bases at V and 4 bases at J; junction bases unmatched: 8. This CDR3 spans 13 amino acids. CDR3 sequence (DNA): TGCAGCGCCTCGTCGACAGGGGCAGAGACCCAGTACTTC. This codes for CSASSTGAETQYF.

V is TRBV7-2 and J is TRBJ2-1; possible D gene TRBD2, 7 bases. The CDR3 sequence is 14 residues long. Germline CDR1 SGHTA, CDR2 FQGNSA. Trimming removed 3 bases from V and 9 bases from J, with 15 bases in between. CDR3 nucleotides: TGTGCCAGCAGCTTCAGAGGGGGGGCAGGTGAGCAGTTCTTC. Translation gives CASSFRGGAGEQFF.

The V gene is TRBV9, the J gene TRBJ2-6; D remains ambiguous. Trimming cost V 4 bases and J 2 bases, with 7 bases left between them. The germline V gene encodes CDR1 SGDLS and CDR2 YYNGEE. The CDR3 loop spans 14 amino acids. For the CDR3, the DNA is TGTGCCAGCAGCATTCGACCTGGGGCCAACGTCCTGACTTTC. This sequence encodes CASSIRPGANVLTF.

This clonotype was seen ten or more times. The rearrangement links TRBV20-1 to TRBJ2-7; 11 nucleotides agree with TRBD2. There are 15 residues in the CDR3. Germline CDR1 and CDR2: DFQATT and SNEGSKA (reference sequence). The V and J ends lost 6 bases and 4 bases, in that order; junction bases with no gene match: 11. This chain's CDR3 is CSAELGASGGYEQYF. The CDR3 DNA reads as TGCAGTGCCGAACTCGGGGCTAGCGGGGGGTACGAGCAGTACTTC.